The entry below gives a single TCR beta chain sequence along with its context. The source of the sample is a study of blood T cell repertoires in COVID-19. Libraries were prepared by immunoSEQ multiplex PCR; TCRdb keeps only in-frame clonotypes and omits some of them. Counted here are around 200,000 clones, around 86% occurring once; the ten biggest clones make up 7% to 8%. Germline V gives CDR1 SGHRS, CDR2 YFSETQ. This CDR3 has 13 residues. With 2 bases removed from V and 2 bases from J, the gap between germline ends came to 7 bases. This TCR was recovered from a woman older than 75 in a cohort sampled during active or convalescent COVID-19. This chain joins TRBV5-1 and TRBJ1-2; D remains ambiguous. Sequenced: peripheral blood. CDR3 DNA: TGCGCCAGCAGCTTAACAGAGAACTATGGCTACACCTTC. Its translation is CASSLTENYGYTF.